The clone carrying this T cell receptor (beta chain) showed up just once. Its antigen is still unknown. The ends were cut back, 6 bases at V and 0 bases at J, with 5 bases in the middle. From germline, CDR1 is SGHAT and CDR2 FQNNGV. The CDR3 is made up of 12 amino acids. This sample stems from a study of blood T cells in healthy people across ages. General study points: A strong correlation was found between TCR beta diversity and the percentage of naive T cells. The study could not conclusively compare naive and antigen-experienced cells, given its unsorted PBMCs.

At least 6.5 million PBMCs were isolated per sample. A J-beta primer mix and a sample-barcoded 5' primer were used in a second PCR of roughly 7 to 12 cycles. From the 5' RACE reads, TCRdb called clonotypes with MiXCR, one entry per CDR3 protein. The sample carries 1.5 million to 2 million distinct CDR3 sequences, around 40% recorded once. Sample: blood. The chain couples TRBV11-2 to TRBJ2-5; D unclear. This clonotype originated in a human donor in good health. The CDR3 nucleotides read TGTGCCAGCAGAACGTACCAAGAGACCCAGTACTTC. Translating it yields CASRTYQETQYF.